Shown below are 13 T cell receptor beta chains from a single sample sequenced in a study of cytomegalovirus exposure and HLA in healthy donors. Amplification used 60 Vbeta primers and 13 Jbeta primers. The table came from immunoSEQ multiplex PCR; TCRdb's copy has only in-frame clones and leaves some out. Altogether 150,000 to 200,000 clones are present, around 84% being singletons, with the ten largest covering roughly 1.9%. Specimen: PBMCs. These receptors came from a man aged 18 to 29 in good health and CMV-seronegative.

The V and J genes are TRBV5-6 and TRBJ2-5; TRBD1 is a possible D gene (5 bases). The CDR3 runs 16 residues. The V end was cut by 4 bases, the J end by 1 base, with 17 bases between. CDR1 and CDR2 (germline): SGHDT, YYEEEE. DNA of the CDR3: TGTGCCAGCAGCGCCTCAGGGATTTCCCTCCAAGAGACCCAGTACTTC. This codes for CASSASGISLQETQYF.

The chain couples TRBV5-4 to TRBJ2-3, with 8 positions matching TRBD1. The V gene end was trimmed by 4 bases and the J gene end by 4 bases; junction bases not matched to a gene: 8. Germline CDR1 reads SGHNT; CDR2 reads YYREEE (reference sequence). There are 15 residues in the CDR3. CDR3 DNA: TGTGCCAGCAGCCCCAGGGGACAGGTCTCAGATACGCAGTATTTT. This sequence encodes CASSPRGQVSDTQYF. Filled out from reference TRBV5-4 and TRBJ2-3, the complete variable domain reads ETGVTQSPTHLIKTRGQQVTLRCSSQSGHNTVSWYQQALGQGPQFIFQYYREEENGRGNFPPRFSGLQFPNYSSELNVNALELDDSALYLCASSPRGQVSDTQYFGPGTRLTVL.

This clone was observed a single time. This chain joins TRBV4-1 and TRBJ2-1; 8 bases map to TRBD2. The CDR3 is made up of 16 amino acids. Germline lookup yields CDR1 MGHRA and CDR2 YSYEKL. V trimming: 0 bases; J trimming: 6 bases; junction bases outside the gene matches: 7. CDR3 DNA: TGCGCCAGCAGCCAAGAAGAGGCGGGAGGTGGCAATGAGCAGTTCTTC. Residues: CASSQEEAGGGNEQFF.

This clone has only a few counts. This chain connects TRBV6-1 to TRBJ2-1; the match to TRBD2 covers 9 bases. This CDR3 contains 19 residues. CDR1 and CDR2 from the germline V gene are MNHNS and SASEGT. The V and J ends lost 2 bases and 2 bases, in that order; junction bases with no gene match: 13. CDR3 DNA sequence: TGTGCCAGCAGTGAAAGCGGGGGGCCGTCCCTTTTGGCCTACAATGAGCAGTTCTTC. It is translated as CASSESGGPSLLAYNEQFF.

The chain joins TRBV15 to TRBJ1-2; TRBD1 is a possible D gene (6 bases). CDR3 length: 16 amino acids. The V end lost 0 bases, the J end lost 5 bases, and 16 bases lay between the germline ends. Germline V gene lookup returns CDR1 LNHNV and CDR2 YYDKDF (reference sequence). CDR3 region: CATSRDGGAPLYGYTF. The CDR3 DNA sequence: TGTGCCACCAGCAGAGACGGGGGGGCCCCCTTGTATGGCTACACCTTC.

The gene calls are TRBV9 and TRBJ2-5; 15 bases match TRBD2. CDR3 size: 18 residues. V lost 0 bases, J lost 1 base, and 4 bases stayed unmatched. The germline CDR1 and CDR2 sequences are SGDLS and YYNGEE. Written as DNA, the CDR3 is TGTGCCAGCAGCGTAGGGACTAGCGGGGGGGAATCCCAAGAGACCCAGTACTTC. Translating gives CASSVGTSGGESQETQYF.

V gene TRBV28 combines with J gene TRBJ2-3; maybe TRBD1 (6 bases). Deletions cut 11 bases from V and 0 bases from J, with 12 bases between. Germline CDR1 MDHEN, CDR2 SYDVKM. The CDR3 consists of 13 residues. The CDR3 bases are TGTGCCGGGAGCAGGGGAAGCACAGATACGCAGTATTTT. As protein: CAGSRGSTDTQYF.

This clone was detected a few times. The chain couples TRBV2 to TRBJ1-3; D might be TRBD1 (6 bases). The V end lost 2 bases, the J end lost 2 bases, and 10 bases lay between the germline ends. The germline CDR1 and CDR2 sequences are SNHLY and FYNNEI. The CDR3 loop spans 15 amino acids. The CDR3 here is CASSELKGAGNTIYF. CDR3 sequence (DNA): TGTGCCAGCAGTGAATTGAAGGGGGCTGGAAACACCATATATTTT.

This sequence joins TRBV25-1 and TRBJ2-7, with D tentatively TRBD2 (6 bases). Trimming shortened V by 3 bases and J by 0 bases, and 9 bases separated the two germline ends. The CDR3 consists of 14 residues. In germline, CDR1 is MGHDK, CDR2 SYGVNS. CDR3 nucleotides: TGTGCCAGCAGTGACGGACTAAGCTCCTACGAGCAGTACTTC. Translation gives CASSDGLSSYEQYF.

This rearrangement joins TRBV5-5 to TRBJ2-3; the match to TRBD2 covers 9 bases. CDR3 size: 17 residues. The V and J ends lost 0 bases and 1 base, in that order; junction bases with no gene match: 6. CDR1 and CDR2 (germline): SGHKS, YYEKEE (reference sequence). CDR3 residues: CASSLGAGGWGTDTQYF. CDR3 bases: TGTGCCAGCAGCTTGGGGGCGGGGGGGTGGGGCACAGATACGCAGTATTTT.

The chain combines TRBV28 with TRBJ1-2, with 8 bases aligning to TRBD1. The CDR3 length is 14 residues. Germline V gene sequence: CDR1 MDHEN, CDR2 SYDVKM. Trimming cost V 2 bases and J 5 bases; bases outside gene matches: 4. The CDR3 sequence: CASSLGGQGYGYTF. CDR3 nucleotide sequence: TGTGCCAGCAGTTTAGGAGGACAGGGATATGGCTACACCTTC.

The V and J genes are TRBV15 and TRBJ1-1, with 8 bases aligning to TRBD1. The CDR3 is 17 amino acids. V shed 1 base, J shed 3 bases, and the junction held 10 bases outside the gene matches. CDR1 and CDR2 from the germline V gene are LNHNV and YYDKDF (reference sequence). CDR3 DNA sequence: TGTGCCACCAGCAGAGCTCCCCATCCGGGACAGGACACTGAAGCTTTCTTT. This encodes CATSRAPHPGQDTEAFF.

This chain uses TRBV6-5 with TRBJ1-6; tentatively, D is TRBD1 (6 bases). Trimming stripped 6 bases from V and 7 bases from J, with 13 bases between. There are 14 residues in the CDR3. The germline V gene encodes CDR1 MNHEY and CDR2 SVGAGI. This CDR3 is CASRPSGQNSPLHF. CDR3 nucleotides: TGTGCCAGCAGGCCAAGCGGACAGAATTCACCCCTCCACTTT.